There are many counts of the clone carrying this T cell receptor beta chain. Its target is not known. These data belong to a study of blood T cells in healthy people across ages. For the second PCR, which ran for 7 to 11 cycles, a sample-barcoded 5' primer and a J-beta primer mix were used. The authors tagged each cDNA molecule using a template-switch adaptor with 12 random nucleotides. MiXCR, run by TCRdb on the 5' RACE reads, gives a single entry per CDR3 protein. Of 710,000 or so distinct CDR3 sequences detected, about a fifth appear once; the ten largest clones hold around 22%. Study-level points and caveats: Among long-lived donors, naive CD4+ cells were more numerous and diversity higher than in aged donors.

Trimming stripped 0 bases from V and 3 bases from J, with 13 bases between. The length of the CDR3 is 15 residues. Germline values: CDR1 SGHKS, CDR2 YYEKEE (reference sequence). Specimen: blood. V and J are TRBV5-5 and TRBJ2-7; perhaps TRBD1 as D (6 bases). The TCR originated in a man between 65 and 80 years old in good health. DNA of the CDR3: TGTGCCAGCAGCTTGGCCTGGACAGTCGACTACGAGCAGTACGTC. The encoded protein is CASSLAWTVDYEQYV.